Listed here is a single TCR beta chain. What it binds is unknown. The sample contains more than one DNA sequence encoding this CDR3. This record belongs to a study of T cell responses to AZD1222 COVID-19 vaccine. TCRdb keeps only in-frame clones here, not all; method: immunoSEQ multiplex PCR. The sample has about 150,000 clones; 88% are singletons. Study-wide results and caveats: Repertoires were sampled only after the peak T cell response.

This sequence originates from an adult in good health. The sample was peripheral blood, taken on day 0 of MenACWY control vaccination.

The CDR3 nucleotides read TGTGCCAGCAGCCCTCGGGGGCCAGATACGCAGTATTTT. The encoded protein is CASSPRGPDTQYF. The chain joins TRBV7-9 to TRBJ2-3; perhaps D is TRBD1 or TRBD2 (6 bases each). V gave up 5 bases and J gave up 4 bases, with 10 bases separating them. Germline V gene sequence: CDR1 SEHNR, CDR2 FQNEAQ (reference sequence). The CDR3 consists of 13 residues. Full variable domain (remainder filled in from reference TRBV7-9 and TRBJ2-3): DTGVSQNPRHKITKRGQNVTFRCDPISEHNRLYWYRQTLGQGPEFLTYFQNEAQLEKSRLLSDRFSAERPKGSFSTLEIQRTEQGDSAMYLCASSPRGPDTQYFGPGTRLTVL.